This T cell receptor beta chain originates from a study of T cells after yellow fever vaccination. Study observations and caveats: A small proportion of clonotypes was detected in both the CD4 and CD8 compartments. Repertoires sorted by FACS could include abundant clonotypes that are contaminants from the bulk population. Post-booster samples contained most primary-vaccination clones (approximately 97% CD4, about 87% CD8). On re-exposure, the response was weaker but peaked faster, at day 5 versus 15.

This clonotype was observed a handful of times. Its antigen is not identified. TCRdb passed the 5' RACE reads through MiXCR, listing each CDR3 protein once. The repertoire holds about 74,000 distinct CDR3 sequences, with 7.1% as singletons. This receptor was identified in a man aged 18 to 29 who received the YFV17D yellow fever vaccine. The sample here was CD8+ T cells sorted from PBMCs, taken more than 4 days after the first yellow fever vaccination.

CDR3 sequence (DNA): TGCGCCAGCAGCAGGATTGACGAGGAAGAGACCCAGTACTTC. Its protein is CASSRIDEEETQYF. This chain uses TRBV4-3 with TRBJ2-5; D call uncertain. V lost 5 bases to trimming and J lost 3 bases, with 13 bases between them. The CDR3 is 14 residues long. The germline CDR1 and CDR2 sequences are LGHNA and YSLEER.